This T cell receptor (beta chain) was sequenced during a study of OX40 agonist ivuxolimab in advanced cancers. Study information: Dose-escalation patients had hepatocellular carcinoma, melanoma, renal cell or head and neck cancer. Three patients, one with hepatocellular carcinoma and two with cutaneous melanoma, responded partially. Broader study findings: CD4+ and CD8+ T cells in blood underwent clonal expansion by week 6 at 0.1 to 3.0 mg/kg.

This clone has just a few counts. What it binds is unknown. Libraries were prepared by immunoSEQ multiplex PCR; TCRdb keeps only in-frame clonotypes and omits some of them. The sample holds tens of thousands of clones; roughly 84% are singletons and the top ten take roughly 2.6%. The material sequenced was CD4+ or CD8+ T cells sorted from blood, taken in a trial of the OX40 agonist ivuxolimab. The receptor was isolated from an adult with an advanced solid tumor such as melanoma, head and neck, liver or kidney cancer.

The CDR3, as DNA: TGTGCCAGCAGCCAGGGCATCTCCTACGAGCAGTACTTC. This sequence encodes CASSQGISYEQYF. The chain joins TRBV4-2 to TRBJ2-7; the D is unclear. In germline, CDR1 is LGHNA, CDR2 YNFKEQ. Deletions cut 3 bases from V and 0 bases from J, with 6 bases between. The CDR3 spans 13 residues.